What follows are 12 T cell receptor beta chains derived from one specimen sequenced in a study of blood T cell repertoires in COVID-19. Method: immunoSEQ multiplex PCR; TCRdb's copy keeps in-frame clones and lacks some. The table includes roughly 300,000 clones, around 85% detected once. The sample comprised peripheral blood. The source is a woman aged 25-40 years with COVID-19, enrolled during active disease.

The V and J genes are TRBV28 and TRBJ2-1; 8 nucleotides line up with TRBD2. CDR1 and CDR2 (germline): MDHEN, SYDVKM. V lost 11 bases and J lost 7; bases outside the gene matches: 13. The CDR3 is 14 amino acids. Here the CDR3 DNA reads TGTGCCTGCCTCCTACGGGGGGGCGGTAATGAGCAGTTCTTC. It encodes CACLLRGGGNEQFF.

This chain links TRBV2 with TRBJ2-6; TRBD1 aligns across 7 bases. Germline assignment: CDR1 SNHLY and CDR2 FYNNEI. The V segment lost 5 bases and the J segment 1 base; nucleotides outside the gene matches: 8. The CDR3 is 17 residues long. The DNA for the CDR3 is TGTGCCAGCAGTCTGACAGGGACAGCTTCTGGGGCCAACGTCCTGACTTTC. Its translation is CASSLTGTASGANVLTF.

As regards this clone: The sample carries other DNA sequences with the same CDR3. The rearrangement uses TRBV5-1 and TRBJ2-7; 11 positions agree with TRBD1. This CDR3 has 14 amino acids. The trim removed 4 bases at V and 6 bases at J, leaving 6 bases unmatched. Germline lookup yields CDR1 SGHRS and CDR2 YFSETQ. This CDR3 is CASSRTGGEGEQYF. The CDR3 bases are TGCGCCAGCAGCCGGACAGGGGGCGAGGGCGAGCAGTACTTC.

The CDR3 DNA is TGCGCCAGCAGCTTAAAAAACATGCCCGACGAGCAGTACTTC. Translated: CASSLKNMPDEQYF. The chain employs TRBV5-1 and TRBJ2-7; D gene unclear. Trimming stripped 2 bases from V and 5 bases from J, with 14 bases between. Per the germline V gene, CDR1 is SGHRS and CDR2 is YFSETQ. This CDR3 is 14 amino acids long.

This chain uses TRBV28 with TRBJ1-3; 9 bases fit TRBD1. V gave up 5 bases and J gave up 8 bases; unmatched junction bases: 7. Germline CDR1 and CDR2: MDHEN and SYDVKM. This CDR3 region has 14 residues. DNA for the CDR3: TGTGCCAGCAGTCTAATACAGGGGGCCCACACCATATATTTT. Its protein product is CASSLIQGAHTIYF.

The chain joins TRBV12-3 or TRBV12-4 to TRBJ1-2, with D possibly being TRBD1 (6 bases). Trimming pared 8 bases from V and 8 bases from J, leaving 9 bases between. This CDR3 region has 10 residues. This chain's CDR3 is CASGGAGYTF. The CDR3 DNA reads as TGTGCCAGCGGGGGCGCAGGCTACACCTTC.

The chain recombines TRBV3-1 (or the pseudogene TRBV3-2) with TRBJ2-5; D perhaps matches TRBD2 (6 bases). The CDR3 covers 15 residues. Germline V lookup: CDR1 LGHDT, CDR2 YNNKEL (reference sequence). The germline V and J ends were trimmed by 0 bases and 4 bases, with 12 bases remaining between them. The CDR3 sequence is CASSQEPTSTETQYF. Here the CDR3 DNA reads TGTGCCAGCAGCCAAGAGCCCACTAGCACAGAGACCCAGTACTTC.

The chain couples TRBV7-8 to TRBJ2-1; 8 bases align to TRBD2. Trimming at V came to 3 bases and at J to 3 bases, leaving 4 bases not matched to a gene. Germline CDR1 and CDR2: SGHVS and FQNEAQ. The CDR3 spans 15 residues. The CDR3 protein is CASSLERGNYNEQFF. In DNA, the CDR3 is TGTGCCAGCAGCTTGGAGCGGGGGAACTACAATGAGCAGTTCTTC.

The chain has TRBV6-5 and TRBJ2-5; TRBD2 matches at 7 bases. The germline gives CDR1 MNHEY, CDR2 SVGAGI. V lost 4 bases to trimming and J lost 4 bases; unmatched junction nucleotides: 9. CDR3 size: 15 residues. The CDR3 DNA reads TGTGCCAGCAGTTCCCTAGCGGAGGGCATAGAGACCCAGTACTTC. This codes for CASSSLAEGIETQYF.

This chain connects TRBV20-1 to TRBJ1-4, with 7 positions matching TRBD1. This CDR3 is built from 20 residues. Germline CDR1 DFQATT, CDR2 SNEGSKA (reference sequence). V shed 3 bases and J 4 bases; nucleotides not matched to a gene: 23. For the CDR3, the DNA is TGCAGTGCTAGTCGCCAAATACCGGGACAGCCGAATTTGGGTAATGAAAAACTGTTTTTT. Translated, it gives CSASRQIPGQPNLGNEKLFF.

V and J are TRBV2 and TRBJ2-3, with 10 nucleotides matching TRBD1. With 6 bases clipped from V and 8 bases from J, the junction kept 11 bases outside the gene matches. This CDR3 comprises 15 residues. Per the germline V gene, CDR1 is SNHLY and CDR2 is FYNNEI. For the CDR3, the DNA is TGTGCCAGCAGACCGCAGGACAGGGGGGTGGGTACGCAGTATTTT. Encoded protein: CASRPQDRGVGTQYF.

The CDR3 protein is CASSLEQTGVPYGYTF. The CDR3 coding sequence is TGTGCCAGCAGCCTTGAACAAACAGGGGTACCCTATGGCTACACCTTC. The J gene is TRBJ1-2, the V gene TRBV5-8; 7 nucleotides line up with TRBD1. This CDR3 has 16 residues. The V and J ends lost 4 bases and 4 bases, in that order; junction bases with no gene match: 13. Germline V gene lookup returns CDR1 SGHTS and CDR2 YDEGEE.